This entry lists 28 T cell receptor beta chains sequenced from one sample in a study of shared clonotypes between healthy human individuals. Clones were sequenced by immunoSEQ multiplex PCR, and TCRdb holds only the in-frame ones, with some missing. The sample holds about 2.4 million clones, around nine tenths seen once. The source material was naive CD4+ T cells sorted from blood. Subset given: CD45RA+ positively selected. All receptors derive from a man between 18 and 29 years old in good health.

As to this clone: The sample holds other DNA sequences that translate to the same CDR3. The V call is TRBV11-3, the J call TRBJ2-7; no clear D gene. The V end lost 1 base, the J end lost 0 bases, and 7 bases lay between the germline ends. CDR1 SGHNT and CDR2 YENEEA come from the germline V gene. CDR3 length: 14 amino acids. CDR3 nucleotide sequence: TGTGCCAGCAGCTTAGGCAGAGGCTCCTACGAGCAGTACTTC. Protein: CASSLGRGSYEQYF.

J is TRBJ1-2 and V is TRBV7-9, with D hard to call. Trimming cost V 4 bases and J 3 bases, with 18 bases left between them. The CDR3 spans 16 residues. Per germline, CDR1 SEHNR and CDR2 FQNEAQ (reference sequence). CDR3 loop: CASSSSSRSGDYGYTF. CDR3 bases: TGTGCCAGCAGCTCCTCGTCACGGTCGGGAGACTATGGCTACACCTTC.

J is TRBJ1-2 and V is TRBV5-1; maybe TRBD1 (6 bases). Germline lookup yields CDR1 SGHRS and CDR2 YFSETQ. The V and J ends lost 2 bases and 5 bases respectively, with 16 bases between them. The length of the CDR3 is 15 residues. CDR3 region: CASSLEGVGQYGYTF. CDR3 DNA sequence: TGCGCCAGCAGCTTAGAGGGGGTCGGTCAGTATGGCTACACCTTC. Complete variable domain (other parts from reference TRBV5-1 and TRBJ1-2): KAGVTQTPRYLIKTRGQQVTLSCSPISGHRSVSWYQQTPGQGLQFLFEYFSETQRNKGNFPGRFSGRQFSNSRSEMNVSTLELGDSALYLCASSLEGVGQYGYTFGSGTRLTVV.

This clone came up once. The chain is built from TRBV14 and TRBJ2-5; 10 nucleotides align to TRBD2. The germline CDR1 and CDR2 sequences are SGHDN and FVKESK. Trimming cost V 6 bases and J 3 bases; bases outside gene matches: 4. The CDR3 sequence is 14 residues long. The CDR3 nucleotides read TGTGCCAGCAGACTAAGCGGGGGGGAAGAGACCCAGTACTTC. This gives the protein CASRLSGGEETQYF.

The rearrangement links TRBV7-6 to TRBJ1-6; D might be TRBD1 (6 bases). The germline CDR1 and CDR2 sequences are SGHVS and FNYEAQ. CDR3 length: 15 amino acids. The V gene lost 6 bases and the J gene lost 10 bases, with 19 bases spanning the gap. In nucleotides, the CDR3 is TGTGCCAGCAGTTCCCAAACAGGGCCGGACTCACCCCTCCACTTT. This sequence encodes CASSSQTGPDSPLHF.

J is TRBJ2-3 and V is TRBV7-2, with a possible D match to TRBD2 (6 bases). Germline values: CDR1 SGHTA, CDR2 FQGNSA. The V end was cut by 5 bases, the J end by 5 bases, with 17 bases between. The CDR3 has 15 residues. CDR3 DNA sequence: TGTGCCAGCAGCCCCCTGGCGGGACTTATAGATACGCAGTATTTT. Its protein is CASSPLAGLIDTQYF.

CDR3 sequence: CASSPLGAGLRLNNEQFF. CDR3 coding DNA: TGTGCCAGCAGCCCCTTGGGGGCCGGCCTAAGGCTGAACAATGAGCAGTTCTTC. The chain joins TRBV5-6 to TRBJ2-1; TRBD1 might be the D (6 bases). Germline CDR1 is SGHDT and CDR2 is YYEEEE. Between the trimmed V and J ends, which lost 4 bases and 5 bases, there was a span of 25 bases. The CDR3 loop spans 18 amino acids.

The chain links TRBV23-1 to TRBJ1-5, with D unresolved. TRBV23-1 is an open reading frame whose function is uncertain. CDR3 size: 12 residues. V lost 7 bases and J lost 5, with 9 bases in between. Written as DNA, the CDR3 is TGCGCCAGCACGAACAACGATCAGCCCCAGCATTTT. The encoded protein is CASTNNDQPQHF.

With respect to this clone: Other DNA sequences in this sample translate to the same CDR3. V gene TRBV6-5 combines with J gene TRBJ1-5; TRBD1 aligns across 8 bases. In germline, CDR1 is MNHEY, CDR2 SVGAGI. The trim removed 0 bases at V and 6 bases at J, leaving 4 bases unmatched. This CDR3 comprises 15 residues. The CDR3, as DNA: TGTGCCAGCAGTTACTCGAGACAGGGGAGTCAGCCCCAGCATTTT. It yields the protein CASSYSRQGSQPQHF.

In DNA, the CDR3 is TGTGCCTTTAACAGGGTGTCTGCCAAAAACATTCAGTACTTC. Translated, it gives CAFNRVSAKNIQYF. The chain has TRBV30 and TRBJ2-4, with D possibly TRBD1 on 6 matching bases. The CDR3 covers 14 residues. Germline V lookup: CDR1 GTSNPN, CDR2 SVGIG (reference sequence). V shed 7 bases and J shed 1 base, with 14 bases lying between them.

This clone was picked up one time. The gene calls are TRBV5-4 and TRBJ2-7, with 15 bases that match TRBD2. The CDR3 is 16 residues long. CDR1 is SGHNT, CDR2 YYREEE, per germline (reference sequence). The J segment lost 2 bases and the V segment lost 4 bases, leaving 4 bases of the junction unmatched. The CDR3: CASSIGLAGGPYEQYF. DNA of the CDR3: TGTGCCAGCAGCATCGGACTAGCGGGAGGGCCCTACGAGCAGTACTTC.

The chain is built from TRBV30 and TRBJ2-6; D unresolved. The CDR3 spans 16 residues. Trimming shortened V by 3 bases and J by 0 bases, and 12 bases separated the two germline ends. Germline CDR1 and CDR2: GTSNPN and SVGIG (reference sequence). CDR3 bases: TGTGCCTGGAGGTATAGCACCTACTCTGGGGCCAACGTCCTGACTTTC. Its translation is CAWRYSTYSGANVLTF. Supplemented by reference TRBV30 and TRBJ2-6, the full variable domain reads SQTIHQWPATLVQPVGSPLSLECTVEGTSNPNLYWYRQAAGRGLQLLFYSVGIGQISSEVPQNLSASRPQDRQFILSSKKLLLSDSGFYLCAWRYSTYSGANVLTFGAGSRLTVL.

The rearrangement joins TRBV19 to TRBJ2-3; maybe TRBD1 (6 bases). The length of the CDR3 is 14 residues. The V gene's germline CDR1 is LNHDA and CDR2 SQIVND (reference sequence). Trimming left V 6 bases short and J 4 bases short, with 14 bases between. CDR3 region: CASSRGGGADTQYF. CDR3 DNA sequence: TGTGCCAGTAGCCGAGGGGGTGGAGCAGATACGCAGTATTTT.

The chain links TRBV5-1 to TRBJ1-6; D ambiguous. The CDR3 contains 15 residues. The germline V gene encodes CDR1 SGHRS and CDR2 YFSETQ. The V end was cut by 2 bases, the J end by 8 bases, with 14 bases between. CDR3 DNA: TGCGCCAGCAGCTTAAACAGCCCGAGGGATTCACCCCTCCACTTT. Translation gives CASSLNSPRDSPLHF.

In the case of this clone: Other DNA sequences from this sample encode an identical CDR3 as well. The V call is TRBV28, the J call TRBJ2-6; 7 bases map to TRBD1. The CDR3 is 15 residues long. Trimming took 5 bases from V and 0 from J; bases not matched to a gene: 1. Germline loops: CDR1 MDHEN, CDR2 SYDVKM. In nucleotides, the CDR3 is TGTGCCAGCAGTCCAGGGGGCTCTGGGGCCAACGTCCTGACTTTC. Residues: CASSPGGSGANVLTF.

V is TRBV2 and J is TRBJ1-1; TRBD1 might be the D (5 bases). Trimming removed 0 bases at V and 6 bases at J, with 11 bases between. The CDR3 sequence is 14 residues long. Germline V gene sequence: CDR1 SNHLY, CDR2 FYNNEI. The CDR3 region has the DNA TGTGCCAGCAGTGAAGCTCTGGCAGGGCCTGAAGCTTTCTTT. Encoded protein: CASSEALAGPEAFF.

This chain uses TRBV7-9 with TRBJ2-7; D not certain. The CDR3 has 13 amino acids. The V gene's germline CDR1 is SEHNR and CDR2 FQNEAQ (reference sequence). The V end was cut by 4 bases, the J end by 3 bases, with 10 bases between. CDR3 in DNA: TGTGCCAGCAGCTCAGACAACGGCTACGAGCAGTACTTC. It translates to CASSSDNGYEQYF.

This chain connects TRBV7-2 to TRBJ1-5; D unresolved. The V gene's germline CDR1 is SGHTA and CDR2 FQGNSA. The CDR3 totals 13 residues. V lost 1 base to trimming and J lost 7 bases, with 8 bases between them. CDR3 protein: CASSLDVGQPQHF. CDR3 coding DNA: TGTGCCAGCAGCTTAGATGTGGGGCAGCCCCAGCATTTT.

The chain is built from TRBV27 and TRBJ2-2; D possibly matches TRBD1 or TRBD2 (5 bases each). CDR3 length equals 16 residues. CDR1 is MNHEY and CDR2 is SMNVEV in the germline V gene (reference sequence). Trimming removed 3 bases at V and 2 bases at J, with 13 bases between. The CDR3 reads CASSFKGRVNTGELFF. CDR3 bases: TGTGCCAGCAGTTTTAAGGGACGCGTCAACACCGGGGAGCTGTTTTTT.

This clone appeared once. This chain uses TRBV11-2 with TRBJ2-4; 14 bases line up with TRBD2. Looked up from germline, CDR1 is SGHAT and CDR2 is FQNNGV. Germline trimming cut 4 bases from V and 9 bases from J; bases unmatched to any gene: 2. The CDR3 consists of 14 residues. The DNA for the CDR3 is TGTGCCAGCAGCTCGGGGACTAGCGGGGGCATTCAGTACTTC. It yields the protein CASSSGTSGGIQYF.

CDR3 in DNA: TGTGCCAGCAGCTTGGCGGGCAGGGTCACCGGGGAGCTGTTTTTT. Translating gives CASSLAGRVTGELFF. V usage is TRBV5-5 and J usage is TRBJ2-2; D may be TRBD1 (5 bases). Trimming pared 0 bases from V and 4 bases from J, leaving 10 bases between. This CDR3 contains 15 residues. Germline V lookup: CDR1 SGHKS, CDR2 YYEKEE (reference sequence). The complete variable domain, with remaining parts taken from reference TRBV5-5 and TRBJ2-2, reads DAGVTQSPTHLIKTRGQQVTLRCSPISGHKSVSWYQQVLGQGPQFIFQYYEKEERGRGNFPDRFSARQFPNYSSELNVNALLLGDSALYLCASSLAGRVTGELFFGEGSRLTVL.

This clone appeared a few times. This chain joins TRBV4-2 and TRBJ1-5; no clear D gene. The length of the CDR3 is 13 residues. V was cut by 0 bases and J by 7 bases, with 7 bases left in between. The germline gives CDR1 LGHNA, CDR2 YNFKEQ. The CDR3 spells CASSQDPRQPQHF. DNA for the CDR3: TGTGCCAGCAGCCAAGATCCTAGGCAGCCCCAGCATTTT.

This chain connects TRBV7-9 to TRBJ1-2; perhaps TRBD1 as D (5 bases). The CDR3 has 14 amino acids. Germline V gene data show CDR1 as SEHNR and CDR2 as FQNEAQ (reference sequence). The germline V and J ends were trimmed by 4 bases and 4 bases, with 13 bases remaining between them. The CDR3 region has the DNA TGTGCCAGCAGCTCAGCCGGGACGGTCTATGGCTACACCTTC. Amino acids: CASSSAGTVYGYTF.

CDR3 DNA: TGCGCCAGCAGCCCCTCCACAGGGTTGGGGACAGATACGCAGTATTTT. It yields the protein CASSPSTGLGTDTQYF. V and J are TRBV5-1 and TRBJ2-3; TRBD1 is a possible D gene (6 bases). Per the germline V gene, CDR1 is SGHRS and CDR2 is YFSETQ. V dropped 4 bases and J dropped 3 bases, with 18 bases sitting between them. There are 16 residues in the CDR3.

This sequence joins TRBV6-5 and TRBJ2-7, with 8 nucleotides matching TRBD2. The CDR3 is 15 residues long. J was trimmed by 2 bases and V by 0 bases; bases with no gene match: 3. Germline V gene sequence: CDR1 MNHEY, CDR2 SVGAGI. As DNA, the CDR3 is TGTGCCAGCAGTTACTCGTCGGGGGGGCCCTACGAGCAGTACTTC. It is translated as CASSYSSGGPYEQYF.

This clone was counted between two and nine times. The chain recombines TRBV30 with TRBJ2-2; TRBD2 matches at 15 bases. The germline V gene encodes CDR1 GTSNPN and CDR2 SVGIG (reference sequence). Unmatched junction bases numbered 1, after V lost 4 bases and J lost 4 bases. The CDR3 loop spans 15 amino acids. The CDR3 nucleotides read TGTGCCTGGACGGGACTAGCGGGGGGCACCGGGGAGCTGTTTTTT. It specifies CAWTGLAGGTGELFF.

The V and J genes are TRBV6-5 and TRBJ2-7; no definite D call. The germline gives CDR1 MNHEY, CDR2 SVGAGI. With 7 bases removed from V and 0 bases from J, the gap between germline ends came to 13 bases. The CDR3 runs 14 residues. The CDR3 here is CASKRRTSSYEQYF. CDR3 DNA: TGTGCCAGCAAACGGCGAACGAGCTCCTACGAGCAGTACTTC.

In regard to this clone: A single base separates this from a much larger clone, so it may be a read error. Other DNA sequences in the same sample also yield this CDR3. This chain's CDR3 is CASSPTSTDTQYF. For the CDR3, the DNA is TGTGCCAGCTCACCAACGAGCACAGATACGCAGTATTTT. The chain combines TRBV18 with TRBJ2-3; D call uncertain. The ends were cut back, 2 bases at V and 0 bases at J, with 3 bases in the middle. The CDR3 sequence is 13 residues long. Germline loops: CDR1 KGHSH, CDR2 LQKENI. The variable domain in full, with the rest retrieved from reference TRBV18 and TRBJ2-3, is NAGVMQNPRHLVRRRGQEARLRCSPMKGHSHVYWYRQLPEEGLKFMVYLQKENIIDESGMPKERFSAEFPKEGPSILRIQQVVRGDSAAYFCASSPTSTDTQYFGPGTRLTVL.